This T cell receptor (beta chain) was obtained from a study of Graves' ophthalmopathy and Graves' hyperthyroidism. On the study more broadly: Samples of peripheral blood were obtained at initial diagnosis, prior to treatment of any kind.

Of note for this clonotype: The antigen is undetermined.

The study enrolled ophthalmopathy donors with moderate-to-severe activity, CAS ≥3, NOSPECS ≥4 and duration under 3 months. The authors amplified TCR beta CDR3 regions from RNA transcripts. Scientists carried out first-round RT-PCR using HTBI primers and then a second-round multiplex PCR. TCRdb used MiXCR to reprocess the multiplex PCR reads, holding one entry per CDR3 protein. The table has roughly 50,000 distinct CDR3 sequences, about 50% seen once. Study conclusions and caveats: Blood also held most thyroid clonotypes expanded above 0.001 frequency.

The CDR3 covers 14 residues. V was pared by 5 bases and J by 3 bases, with 2 bases of the junction left unmatched. Germline-derived CDR1 and CDR2 are SGHRS and YFSETQ. The chain uses TRBV5-1 and TRBJ2-2, with TRBD1 matching over 9 bases. Sample: peripheral blood. The receptor comes from an adult man with Graves' ophthalmopathy. The CDR3 DNA sequence: TGCGCCAGCAGTCGGACAGGGGACACCGGGGAGCTGTTTTTT. Translating it yields CASSRTGDTGELFF.